The 21 T cell receptor beta chains reported below all come from one sample, sequenced in a study of blood T cell repertoires in COVID-19. Method: immunoSEQ multiplex PCR; TCRdb's copy keeps in-frame clones and lacks some. The sample has about 140,000 clones, about 74% seen once. The sequencing sample was made of peripheral blood. Receptor source: a man in his forties or fifties with acute or convalescent COVID-19.

The V and J genes are TRBV15 and TRBJ2-7; D may be TRBD1 (7 bases). Deletions cut 3 bases from V and 7 bases from J, with 19 bases between. The V gene's germline CDR1 is LNHNV and CDR2 YYDKDF (reference sequence). The CDR3 extends over 15 amino acids. The CDR3 bases are TGTGCCACCAGCAGGGCCCCCAGGGGGGCCGGGGAGCAGTACTTC. It yields the protein CATSRAPRGAGEQYF.

This clone was seen a few times. The V gene is TRBV28, the J gene TRBJ1-3, with 8 bases lining up with TRBD1. Per germline, CDR1 MDHEN and CDR2 SYDVKM. With V trimmed by 1 base and J by 8 bases, 1 base remained unmatched. CDR3 size: 13 residues. The CDR3 DNA reads as TGTGCCAGCAGTTTATCAGGGGGCTACACCATATATTTT. Translated, it gives CASSLSGGYTIYF. Together with reference TRBV28 and TRBJ1-3, the CDR3 gives the full variable domain: DVKVTQSSRYLVKRTGEKVFLECVQDMDHENMFWYRQDPGLGLRLIYFSYDVKMKEKGDIPEGYSVSREKKERFSLILESASTNQTSMYLCASSLSGGYTIYFGEGSWLTVV.

This chain connects TRBV19 to TRBJ2-5; D is ambiguous. The germline V gene encodes CDR1 LNHDA and CDR2 SQIVND (reference sequence). V lost 3 bases to trimming and J lost 5 bases, with 4 bases between them. The CDR3 loop spans 11 amino acids. The chain's CDR3 is CASSIEETQYF. In DNA, the CDR3 is TGTGCCAGTAGTATTGAGGAGACCCAGTACTTC.

This chain connects TRBV10-1 to TRBJ2-2; D call uncertain. This CDR3 region has 16 residues. Trimming pared 0 bases from V and 2 bases from J, leaving 10 bases between. Germline V lookup: CDR1 WNHNN, CDR2 SYGVQD (reference sequence). The CDR3 DNA sequence: TGCGCCAGCAGTGAGTCGAGGCTGTCAAACACCGGGGAGCTGTTTTTT. Its protein product is CASSESRLSNTGELFF.

The chain combines TRBV11-2 with TRBJ1-5; D may be TRBD1 (6 bases). Trimming took 4 bases from V and 2 from J, leaving 15 bases between them. The CDR3 sequence is 16 residues long. In germline, CDR1 is SGHAT, CDR2 FQNNGV. CDR3 coding DNA: TGTGCCAGCAGCTCGACCAGGGGAAGTGGCAATCAGCCCCAGCATTTT. Translating it yields CASSSTRGSGNQPQHF.

This clone showed up just a few times. The rearrangement uses TRBV7-7 and TRBJ2-7, with a tentative D call TRBD1 (5 bases). Per the germline V gene, CDR1 is SSHAT and CDR2 is FNYEAQ (reference sequence). The CDR3 runs 12 residues. Between the trimmed V and J ends, which lost 5 bases and 3 bases, there was a span of 8 bases. CDR3 nucleotide sequence: TGTGCCAGCAGCCGGACACACTACGAGCAGTACGTC. Protein product: CASSRTHYEQYV.

This chain joins TRBV27 and TRBJ2-3; D is unclear. Germline V lookup: CDR1 MNHEY, CDR2 SMNVEV (reference sequence). The CDR3 runs to 14 residues. Trimming left V 8 bases short and J 3 bases short, with 15 bases between. CDR3 region: CASRADLITDTQYF. The DNA for the CDR3 is TGTGCCAGCCGCGCGGATTTAATAACAGATACGCAGTATTTT.

For this clone: Different DNA sequences within this sample yield the same CDR3. J is TRBJ1-1 and V is TRBV6-5; perhaps TRBD1 as D (6 bases). Trimming shortened V by 4 bases and J by 3 bases, and 9 bases separated the two germline ends. Germline CDR1 MNHEY, CDR2 SVGAGI. This CDR3 has 13 amino acids. The CDR3 region is CASSSHRDTEAFF. The CDR3 DNA sequence: TGTGCCAGCAGTTCCCACAGGGACACTGAAGCTTTCTTT.

The V gene is TRBV13, the J gene TRBJ2-5, with 7 bases identical to TRBD2. The CDR3 covers 16 residues. Germline values: CDR1 PRHDT, CDR2 FYEKMQ (reference sequence). Unmatched junction bases numbered 11, after V lost 0 bases and J lost 7 bases. DNA of the CDR3: TGTGCCAGCAGCTTAGGCCTAGCGGCCAAAGAGGTGACCCAGTACTTC. It yields the protein CASSLGLAAKEVTQYF.

The V gene is TRBV6-5, the J gene TRBJ1-2; D unresolved. The CDR3 has 15 residues. Germline V gene sequence: CDR1 MNHEY, CDR2 SVGAGI. Trimming took 2 bases from V and 0 from J, leaving 10 bases between them. The CDR3 sequence: CASSYATGTNYGYTF. CDR3 bases: TGTGCCAGCAGTTACGCTACCGGGACTAACTATGGCTACACCTTC.

The V and J genes are TRBV9 and TRBJ1-2; D perhaps matches TRBD1 (5 bases). Germline values: CDR1 SGDLS, CDR2 YYNGEE. V shed 3 bases and J shed 0 bases, with 12 bases lying between them. This CDR3 is built from 15 residues. The CDR3 region is CASSAVQDPNYGYTF. CDR3 DNA sequence: TGTGCCAGCAGCGCGGTACAGGATCCTAACTATGGCTACACCTTC.

The V call is TRBV29-1, the J call TRBJ1-4, with 9 bases fitting TRBD1. V dropped 2 bases and J dropped 6; count of bases not matched to a gene: 4. The CDR3 is 14 amino acids. Germline V CDR1 and CDR2: SQVTM, ANQGSEA. CDR3 DNA: TGCAGCGTTGAATCGGGACAGGGAGATGAAAAACTGTTTTTT. Translated, it gives CSVESGQGDEKLFF.

The chain's CDR3 is CASMLTSRETQYF. The CDR3 nucleotides are TGTGCCAGCATGCTTACTAGTAGGGAGACCCAGTACTTC. This chain connects TRBV6-6 to TRBJ2-5; D perhaps matches TRBD2 (5 bases). V was shortened by 7 bases and J by 5 bases, with 14 bases between the two germline ends. CDR3 length: 13 amino acids. CDR1 and CDR2 from the germline V gene are MNHNY and SVGAGI (reference sequence).

The chain couples TRBV4-1 to TRBJ2-5, with 9 bases matching TRBD2. This CDR3 is 19 amino acids long. V dropped 4 bases and J dropped 0; count of bases not matched to a gene: 15. Germline V gene sequence: CDR1 MGHRA, CDR2 YSYEKL. The CDR3: CASSRGRSGRSTNQETQYF. The CDR3 DNA reads TGCGCCAGCAGCCGCGGACGGAGCGGGAGGTCGACCAACCAAGAGACCCAGTACTTC.

The gene calls are TRBV30 and TRBJ1-2; D unclear. Trimming took off 0 bases at V and 7 bases at J, with 9 bases between the two ends. The CDR3 totals 12 residues. Germline loops: CDR1 GTSNPN, CDR2 SVGIG (reference sequence). The CDR3 DNA is TGTGCCTGGAGTGTCTTAGGGAGTGGCTACACCTTC. This gives the protein CAWSVLGSGYTF.

A word on this clone: Different DNA sequences within this sample yield the same CDR3. This rearrangement joins TRBV18 to TRBJ1-1; D perhaps matches TRBD1 (5 bases). Deletions cut 2 bases from V and 4 bases from J, with 8 bases between. The CDR3 sequence is 13 residues long. The germline CDR1 and CDR2 sequences are KGHSH and LQKENI. The CDR3: CASSPLGGTEAFF. CDR3 bases: TGTGCCAGCTCACCATTGGGGGGCACTGAAGCTTTCTTT.

The CDR3 DNA sequence: TGTGCCAGCAGCCCTAGCGGGGCCGGGGAGCTGTTTTTT. Amino acid sequence: CASSPSGAGELFF. The chain links TRBV3-1 (or the pseudogene TRBV3-2) to TRBJ2-2, with 9 bases that match TRBD2. With 4 bases clipped from V and 6 bases from J, the junction kept 0 bases outside the gene matches. Per the germline V gene, CDR1 is LGHDT and CDR2 is YNNKEL (reference sequence). The CDR3 loop spans 13 amino acids.

V usage is TRBV5-1 and J usage is TRBJ1-6; D gene uncertain. CDR3 length equals 14 residues. Germline loops: CDR1 SGHRS, CDR2 YFSETQ. V was clipped by 4 bases and J by 7 bases, with 12 bases between them. The CDR3 protein is CASSIGLMNSPLHF. The CDR3 DNA reads TGCGCCAGCAGCATCGGACTTATGAATTCACCCCTCCACTTT.

This clone appeared once. The chain couples TRBV12-5 to TRBJ2-1; 8 nucleotides match TRBD2. The CDR3 is 17 residues long. Germline CDR1 reads LGHNT; CDR2 reads FRNRAP. V trimming: 3 bases; J trimming: 7 bases; junction bases outside the gene matches: 14. CDR3 sequence (DNA): TGTGCTAGTGGTTTTCCTTCGGTCGGGGGGGCTGGAAATGAGCAGTTCTTC. Translation gives CASGFPSVGGAGNEQFF.

Comments on this clone: Other nucleotide sequences in the sample specify the same CDR3. The chain employs TRBV6-5 and TRBJ1-2; no definite D call. The CDR3 has 14 amino acids. Germline CDR1 reads MNHEY; CDR2 reads SVGAGI. V was shortened by 2 bases and J by 2 bases, with 9 bases between the two germline ends. CDR3 coding DNA: TGTGCCAGCAGTTACAGTGCAGGAAACTATGGCTACACCTTC. Translating gives CASSYSAGNYGYTF.

The chain combines TRBV7-3 with TRBJ2-1; 8 bases line up with TRBD2. V shed 5 bases and J 5 bases; nucleotides not matched to a gene: 8. Germline CDR1 and CDR2: SGHTA and FQGTGA. The CDR3 has 15 amino acids. The CDR3 is CASSRRLARHNEQFF. The CDR3 DNA follows: TGTGCCAGCAGCCGCCGACTAGCGAGGCACAATGAGCAGTTCTTC.